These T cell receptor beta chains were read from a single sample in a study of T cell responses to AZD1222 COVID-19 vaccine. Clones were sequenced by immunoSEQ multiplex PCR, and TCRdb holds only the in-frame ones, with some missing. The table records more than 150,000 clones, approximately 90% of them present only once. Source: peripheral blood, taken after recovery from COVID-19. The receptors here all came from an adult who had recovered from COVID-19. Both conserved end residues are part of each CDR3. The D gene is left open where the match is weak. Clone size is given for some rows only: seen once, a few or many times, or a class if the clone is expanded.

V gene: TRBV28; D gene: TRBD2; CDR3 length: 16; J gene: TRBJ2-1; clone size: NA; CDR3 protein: CASSLDLAGGRNEQFF; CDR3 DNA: TGTGCCAGCAGTTTAGACCTAGCGGGAGGACGGAATGAGCAGTTCTTC
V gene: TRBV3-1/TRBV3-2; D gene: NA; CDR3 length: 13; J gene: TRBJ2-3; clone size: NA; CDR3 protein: CASSQGVLDTQYF; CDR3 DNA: TGTGCCAGCAGCCAAGGGGTACTTGATACGCAGTATTTT
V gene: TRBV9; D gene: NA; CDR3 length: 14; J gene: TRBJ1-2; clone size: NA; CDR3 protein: CASSVDGAVVGYTF; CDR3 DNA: TGTGCCAGCAGCGTAGATGGGGCCGTGGTGGGCTACACCTTC
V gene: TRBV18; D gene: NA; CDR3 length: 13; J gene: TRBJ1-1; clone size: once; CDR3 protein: CASSEILRNEAFF; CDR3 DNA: TGTGCCAGCTCTGAAATCCTCAGGAACGAAGCTTTCTTT
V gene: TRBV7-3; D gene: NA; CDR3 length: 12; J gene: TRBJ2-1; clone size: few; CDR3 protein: CASSPPSGEQFF; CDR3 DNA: TGTGCCAGCAGCCCGCCTTCAGGTGAGCAGTTCTTC
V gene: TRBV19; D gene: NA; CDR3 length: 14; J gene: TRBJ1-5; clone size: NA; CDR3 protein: CASSIDRGNQPQHF; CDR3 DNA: TGTGCCAGTAGTATAGACAGGGGAAATCAGCCCCAGCATTTT
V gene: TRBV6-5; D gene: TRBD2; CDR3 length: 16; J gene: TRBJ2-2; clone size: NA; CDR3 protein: CASSYTSGANTGELFF; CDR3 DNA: TGTGCCAGCAGTTACACTAGCGGGGCGAACACCGGGGAGCTGTTTTTT
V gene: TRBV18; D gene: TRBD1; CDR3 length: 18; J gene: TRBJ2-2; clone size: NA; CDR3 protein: CASSPSYKDRPSTGELFF; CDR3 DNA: TGTGCCAGCTCACCATCGTACAAGGACAGGCCCAGCACCGGGGAGCTGTTTTTT
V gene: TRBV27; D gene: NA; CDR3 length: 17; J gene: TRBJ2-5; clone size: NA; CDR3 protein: CASSSRVERAHQETQYF; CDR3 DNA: TGTGCCAGCAGTTCCCGAGTCGAGCGGGCCCACCAAGAGACCCAGTACTTC
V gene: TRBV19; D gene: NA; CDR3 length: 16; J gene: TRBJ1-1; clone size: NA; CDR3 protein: CASSIGPGLTNTEAFF; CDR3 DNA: TGTGCCAGTAGTATAGGTCCGGGACTCACGAACACTGAAGCTTTCTTT
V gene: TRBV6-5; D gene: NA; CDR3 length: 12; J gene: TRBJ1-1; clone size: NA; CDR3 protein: CASLGIHTEAFF; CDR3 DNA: TGTGCCAGCTTGGGGATTCACACTGAAGCTTTCTTT